These T cell receptor beta chains were read from a single sample in a study of blood T cell repertoires in COVID-19. TCRdb's copy holds only in-frame clones and misses some; the assay was immunoSEQ multiplex PCR. The sample has a few hundred thousand clones; about nine tenths are singletons. Sequencing was performed on peripheral blood. The receptors come from a man aged 18 to 29 with active or convalescent COVID-19. Both conserved end residues are part of each CDR3. D genes are given only for firm matches. Clone size, where shown, is once, few, many, or a class for clones that have expanded.

len	v_gene	j_gene	abundance	d_gene	CDR3nt	CDR3aa
11	TRBV14	TRBJ2-7	-	-	TGTGCCAGCAGCGACCAGGGGGAGCAGTACTTC	CASSDQGEQYF
14	TRBV9	TRBJ2-1	-	-	TGTGCCAGCAACCGGGGGAGCTCCTACAATGAGCAGTTCTTC	CASNRGSSYNEQFF
14	TRBV9	TRBJ1-2	-	TRBD1	TGTGCCAGCAGCGGGGACAGGGGTGGCTATGGCTACACCTTC	CASSGDRGGYGYTF
17	TRBV5-6	TRBJ2-1	-	TRBD1	TGTGCCAGCAGCTTGGGGACAGGGGGCATCAGCTACAATGAGCAGTTCTTC	CASSLGTGGISYNEQFF
14	TRBV5-4	TRBJ2-3	-	-	TGTGCCAGCAGCTTGGACCTCAGGGCAGATACGCAGTATTTT	CASSLDLRADTQYF
15	TRBV27	TRBJ2-3	few	-	TGTGCCAGCTACGAACGAGGGAGAAGCACAGATACGCAGTATTTT	CASYERGRSTDTQYF
15	TRBV2	TRBJ2-7	-	TRBD1	TGTGCCAGCAGTTTCCTAGGACAGGGGGGATCCGAGCAGTACTTC	CASSFLGQGGSEQYF
12	TRBV27	TRBJ1-2	-	-	TGTGCCAGCAGGAACAGGGTAGATGGCTACACCTTC	CASRNRVDGYTF
16	TRBV7-2	TRBJ2-7	-	-	TGTGCCAGCAGCTTAATCGTGAGCGCGAGCTCCTACGAGCAGTACTTC	CASSLIVSASSYEQYF
16	TRBV5-5	TRBJ2-1	-	-	TGTGCCAGCAGCCGCATACTAGGCGCCTCCTACAATGAGCAGTTCTTC	CASSRILGASYNEQFF
15	TRBV18	TRBJ1-1	-	-	TGTGCCAGCATAGAGGCGACAGGCTATAGCACTGAAGCTTTCTTT	CASIEATGYSTEAFF
19	TRBV4-1	TRBJ2-3	-	TRBD2	TGCCCCCCCAGCCACCCGGGGGGGGGCGGGAGTCGCTTCACAGATACGCAGTATTTT	CPPSHPGGGGSRFTDTQYF
20	TRBV4-3	TRBJ1-4	-	-	TGCGCCAGCAGCTCAAATTTGGACATCTTACTACCTAATGGGAATGAAAAACTGTTTTTT	CASSSNLDILLPNGNEKLFF
14	TRBV18	TRBJ1-1	-	TRBD1	TGTGCCAGCTCACCGGACAGGGGCCCCACTGAAGCTTTCTTT	CASSPDRGPTEAFF
15	TRBV9	TRBJ2-1	-	TRBD2	TGTGCCAGCAGCGTCGGGACTAGCAGAGACAATGAGCAGTTCTTC	CASSVGTSRDNEQFF
12	TRBV15	TRBJ2-3	-	-	TGTGCCACCAGCGAAGAGACAGGTCCCGATTATTTT	CATSEETGPDYF
15	TRBV5-1	TRBJ1-6	few	TRBD1	TGCGCCAGCAGCCCCGGGACAGGGGGCTTTTCACCCCTCCACTTT	CASSPGTGGFSPLHF
14	TRBV7-7	TRBJ2-2	-	-	TGTGCCAGCAGCCAGGGACAGAACACCGGGGAGCTGTTTTTT	CASSQGQNTGELFF
16	TRBV6-5	TRBJ2-3	-	TRBD2	TGTGCCAGCAGTTACTCGGCGCTAGCGGATACAGATACGCAGTATTTT	CASSYSALADTDTQYF
15	TRBV10-2	TRBJ2-5	-	-	TGCGCCAGCAGTGACTTGGCTAGCCCTCAAGAGACCCAGTACTTC	CASSDLASPQETQYF
14	TRBV6-5	TRBJ1-2	-	-	TGTGCCAGCAGTCGGACACCAAGAAACTATGGCTACACCTTC	CASSRTPRNYGYTF
15	TRBV28	TRBJ2-1	-	TRBD2	TGTGCCAGCAGGACTAGCGGGGGGGCCGGAGATGAGCAGTTCTTC	CASRTSGGAGDEQFF
15	TRBV14	TRBJ2-7	-	TRBD2	TGTGCCAGCAGCCAAGGGGCGGGAGTACTCTACGAGCAGTACTTC	CASSQGAGVLYEQYF
16	TRBV6-5	TRBJ2-5	-	TRBD2	TGTGCCAGCAGTTTCACTATAGCGGGAGGGTCGGAGACCCAGTACTTC	CASSFTIAGGSETQYF
17	TRBV7-8	TRBJ2-3	-	TRBD1	TGTGCCAGCAGCTTACCGTATCTGGGACAGGCTTCAGATACGCAGTATTTT	CASSLPYLGQASDTQYF
15	TRBV3-1/TRBV3-2	TRBJ2-5	few	-	TGTGCCAGCAGCCAAGTCGTAAGTGCTAGTAGCGCCCAGTACTTC	CASSQVVSASSAQYF
15	TRBV18	TRBJ1-5	-	-	TGTGCCAGCTCACCAGGAGGACAGTACAATCAGCCCCAGCATTTT	CASSPGGQYNQPQHF
14	TRBV29-1	TRBJ1-2	-	-	TGCAGCGTTGAAGGTGACTCAAGGTCACGGGGCTACACCTTC	CSVEGDSRSRGYTF
16	TRBV7-9	TRBJ2-2	-	-	TGTGCCAGCAGCTTGTACTTGACAGAGAACACCGGGGAGCTGTTTTTT	CASSLYLTENTGELFF
15	TRBV28	TRBJ2-1	-	TRBD2	TGTGCCAGCAGTTTATGGGGAAGACTAGCAAGTGAGCAGTTCTTC	CASSLWGRLASEQFF
15	TRBV6-4	TRBJ2-3	-	TRBD2	TGTGCCAGCAGTTCCCTAGCGGGGGGTAGGGATACGCAGTATTTT	CASSSLAGGRDTQYF
14	TRBV7-2	TRBJ1-2	-	-	TGTGCCAGCAGCTTCCGTTTAGCTAACTATGGCTACACCTTC	CASSFRLANYGYTF
17	TRBV12-2	TRBJ1-3	-	-	TGTGCAAGTCGCACTACAGGGAGGGTTTTAGGTGGAAACACCATATATTTT	CASRTTGRVLGGNTIYF
15	TRBV4-3	TRBJ1-4	-	TRBD1	TGCGCCAGCAGCCAAGACGGACAGGCTAATGAAAAACTGTTTTTT	CASSQDGQANEKLFF
15	TRBV19	TRBJ1-1	-	-	TGTGCCAGTAGTATGTATGGGGCGGAAGGGGCTGAAGCTTTCTTT	CASSMYGAEGAEAFF
12	TRBV7-9	TRBJ2-1	few	-	TGTGCCAGCAGCTTAGGTATCGATGAGCAGTTCTTC	CASSLGIDEQFF
13	TRBV7-9	TRBJ1-1	few	-	TGTGCCAGCAGCTTAGAATCGTACACTGAAGCTTTCTTT	CASSLESYTEAFF
16	TRBV9	TRBJ2-3	-	TRBD2	TGTGCCAGCAGCGTAGAGGCTAGCGGGGGGAGAGATACGCAGTATTTT	CASSVEASGGRDTQYF
14	TRBV2	TRBJ2-7	-	-	TGTGCCAGCAGCAGGGAACAGGGCCCCTACGAGCAGTACTTC	CASSREQGPYEQYF
13	TRBV6-4	TRBJ1-6	-	-	TGTGCCAGCAGCGAGAAACAGGGCTCACCCCTCCACTTT	CASSEKQGSPLHF
15	TRBV27	TRBJ2-1	once	TRBD2	TGTGCCAGCAGTTTGACGAGCGGGGGGTTCAATGAGCAGTTCTTC	CASSLTSGGFNEQFF
12	TRBV9	TRBJ1-6	once	-	TGTGCCAGCAGCAGGCAGGATTCACCCCTCCACTTT	CASSRQDSPLHF
17	TRBV5-1	TRBJ2-7	-	-	TGCGCCAGCAGCCCCGGGGACGGGAGCCCCATCTCCTACGAGCAGTACTTC	CASSPGDGSPISYEQYF
16	TRBV5-1	TRBJ2-6	-	-	TGCGCCAGCAGCTCGACCAAGGGGCTCGGGGCCAACGTCCTGACTTTC	CASSSTKGLGANVLTF
13	TRBV6-6	TRBJ2-7	-	TRBD1	TGTGCCAGCAGTACCGGGACAGCCTACGAGCAGTACTTC	CASSTGTAYEQYF
13	TRBV7-2	TRBJ2-7	-	-	TGTGCCAGCAGCTTAAGCAGGTTCTACGAGCAGTACTTC	CASSLSRFYEQYF